This TCR beta chain was retrieved from a study of T cell responses to AZD1222 COVID-19 vaccine. This CDR3 is 18 amino acids long. V shed 4 bases and J 0 bases; nucleotides not matched to a gene: 10. The V gene's germline CDR1 is SEHNR and CDR2 FQNEAQ (reference sequence). Worth noting for this clone: Its antigen remains unknown.

Study observations and caveats: Donors were largely white British and mainly female; clonal diversity was possibly underestimated. The peak T cell response came first, and repertoires were sampled only after it.

Some clones are missing from TCRdb's copy, which holds only in-frame ones; the method was immunoSEQ multiplex PCR. The sample consists of around 140,000 clones, about 82% of them appearing once. The gene calls are TRBV7-9 and TRBJ2-3, with TRBD1 matching 10 bases. The sample here was peripheral blood, taken 28 days after the second AZD1222 dose. The origin of this receptor is an adult who received the AZD1222 COVID-19 vaccine. CDR3 DNA sequence: TGTGCCAGCAGCTCCGAGACAGGGGGCGATTATAGCACAGATACGCAGTATTTT. It yields the protein CASSSETGGDYSTDTQYF.